The 26 T cell receptor beta chains presented below share a single source sample, sequenced in a study of blood T cell repertoires in COVID-19. Method: immunoSEQ multiplex PCR; TCRdb's copy keeps in-frame clones and lacks some. The top ten clones hold more than 10% of a sample with about 220,000 clones, 80% of them seen once. Sequenced: peripheral blood. The receptors come from a human donor in a cohort sampled during active COVID-19.

This chain uses TRBV10-3 with TRBJ1-3, with D maybe TRBD1 (5 bases). CDR3 length equals 16 residues. Germline V gene sequence: CDR1 ENHRY, CDR2 SYGVKD. The V end was cut by 0 bases, the J end by 0 bases, with 9 bases between. Written as DNA, the CDR3 is TGTGCCATCAGTGAGTCGGGGCAGTTCTCTGGAAACACCATATATTTT. The encoded protein is CAISESGQFSGNTIYF.

This chain joins TRBV5-1 and TRBJ2-5; 9 bases fit TRBD2. CDR1 SGHRS and CDR2 YFSETQ come from the germline V gene. This CDR3 contains 16 residues. V lost 4 bases to trimming and J lost 4 bases; unmatched junction nucleotides: 11. The DNA for the CDR3 is TGCGCCAGCAGCCTCTTAGGGCGGGGGGGCGGAGAGACCCAGTACTTC. Its protein product is CASSLLGRGGGETQYF.

The chain couples TRBV6-5 to TRBJ1-1; the match to TRBD1 covers 7 bases. The germline V gene encodes CDR1 MNHEY and CDR2 SVGAGI. The ends lost 8 bases at V and 4 bases at J; junction bases unmatched: 4. CDR3 length: 12 amino acids. The CDR3 nucleotides read TGTGCCAGCCAGACAGGGAGCACTGAAGCTTTCTTT. Its translation: CASQTGSTEAFF.

The chain joins TRBV5-1 to TRBJ2-6; 7 bases fit TRBD2. V gave up 1 base and J gave up 0 bases; unmatched junction bases: 13. This CDR3 comprises 20 residues. Per germline, CDR1 SGHRS and CDR2 YFSETQ. CDR3 coding DNA: TGCGCCAGCAGCTTGAGGCCCAGCGGGATAACTAGCTCTGGGGCCAACGTCCTGACTTTC. Translated: CASSLRPSGITSSGANVLTF.

This clone was seen just once. V usage is TRBV5-1 and J usage is TRBJ2-2; D is unclear. CDR3 length equals 13 residues. CDR1 is SGHRS, CDR2 YFSETQ, per germline. Trimming shortened V by 5 bases and J by 1 base, and 6 bases separated the two germline ends. CDR3 in DNA: TGCGCCAGCAGTAGAGGGAACACCGGGGAGCTGTTTTTT. This translates into CASSRGNTGELFF.

The J gene is TRBJ1-3, the V gene TRBV21-1. TRBV21-1 is assigned pseudogene status. The CDR3 is made up of 15 amino acids. CDR3 sequence: CASSGGGVAGNTIYF. As DNA, the CDR3 is TGTGCCAGCAGCGGAGGGGGGGTAGCTGGAAACACCATATATTTT.

V usage is TRBV7-6 and J usage is TRBJ2-1; the match to TRBD2 covers 8 bases. Germline V gene lookup returns CDR1 SGHVS and CDR2 FNYEAQ. The CDR3 length is 18 residues. With 2 bases clipped from V and 6 bases from J, the junction kept 15 bases outside the gene matches. The CDR3 nucleotides are TGTGCCAGCAGCTTATGGGTTGAAGAGCGGGAGTCCCCCAATGAGCAGTTCTTC. It translates to CASSLWVEERESPNEQFF. The full variable domain, rest sourced from reference TRBV7-6 and TRBJ2-1, is GAGVSQSPRYKVTKRGQDVALRCDPISGHVSLYWYRQALGQGPEFLTYFNYEAQQDKSGLPNDRFSAERPEGSISTLTIQRTEQRDSAMYRCASSLWVEERESPNEQFFGPGTRLTVL.

The chain has TRBV13 and TRBJ2-5; 8 nucleotides align to TRBD2. From germline, CDR1 is PRHDT and CDR2 FYEKMQ (reference sequence). After removal of 5 bases from V and 7 bases from J, the junction contained 12 bases not matched to a gene. The CDR3 contains 15 residues. CDR3 residues: CASSTRGAGGVTQYF. CDR3 DNA: TGTGCCAGCAGCACTCGCGGGGCCGGGGGGGTGACCCAGTACTTC.

This clone was detected a few times. V gene TRBV15 combines with J gene TRBJ1-1, with a possible D match to TRBD1 (5 bases). From germline, CDR1 is LNHNV and CDR2 YYDKDF (reference sequence). There are 13 residues in the CDR3. With 5 bases removed from V and 4 bases from J, the gap between germline ends came to 11 bases. The CDR3 spells CATSAGGGTEAFF. DNA for the CDR3: TGTGCCACCAGCGCCGGGGGGGGCACTGAAGCTTTCTTT.

The chain carries TRBV4-1 and TRBJ1-2, with a weak D call TRBD1 (5 bases). The CDR3 is 12 amino acids. Germline V lookup: CDR1 MGHRA, CDR2 YSYEKL. V shed 4 bases and J shed 7 bases, with 10 bases lying between them. DNA for the CDR3: TGCGCCAGCAGCCCTGGGGGGAGTGGCTACACCTTC. This encodes CASSPGGSGYTF.

This chain links TRBV2 with TRBJ2-4, with 9 bases matching TRBD2. After removal of 8 bases from V and 5 bases from J, the junction contained 4 bases not matched to a gene. The CDR3 covers 13 residues. Germline CDR1 SNHLY, CDR2 FYNNEI. The CDR3 bases are TGTGCCAGCGGACTAGCGACGGAAAACATTCAGTACTTC. Its translation: CASGLATENIQYF.

V gene TRBV6-4 combines with J gene TRBJ2-7; 7 bases align to TRBD1. Germline CDR1 is MRHNA and CDR2 is SNTAGT. This CDR3 has 13 residues. Trimming at V came to 8 bases and at J to 7 bases, leaving 11 bases not matched to a gene. The CDR3 nucleotides are TGTGCCAGCGGAGACAGGGACCTTAATGAGCAGTACTTC. It specifies CASGDRDLNEQYF.

This clone was detected only once. The gene calls are TRBV6-5 and TRBJ2-1; D not resolved. The CDR3 runs to 14 residues. Trimming took 0 bases from V and 8 from J, leaving 11 bases between them. Germline loops: CDR1 MNHEY, CDR2 SVGAGI. This CDR3 is CASSYSRLVHEQFF. As DNA, the CDR3 is TGTGCCAGCAGTTACTCGAGGCTAGTCCATGAGCAGTTCTTC.

This clone has more than one count but fewer than ten. This chain uses TRBV19 with TRBJ1-3; D is uncertain. Trimming took 3 bases from V and 1 from J, leaving 28 bases between them. The germline V gene has CDR1 LNHDA and CDR2 SQIVND (reference sequence). The CDR3 contains 21 residues. CDR3 coding DNA: TGTGCCAGTAGTATCTATCGGCGCGTCGCCCTGTCCAGAGGGTCTGGAAACACCATATATTTT. This gives the protein CASSIYRRVALSRGSGNTIYF.

The gene calls are TRBV7-3 and TRBJ1-2, with 7 bases aligning to TRBD1. Germline lookup yields CDR1 SGHTA and CDR2 FQGTGA. The CDR3 sequence is 15 residues long. V lost 0 bases, J lost 4 bases, and 5 bases stayed unmatched. The CDR3 DNA is TGTGCCAGCAGCTTAACGACAGGGCCGGGCTATGGCTACACCTTC. Its protein product is CASSLTTGPGYGYTF.

The CDR3 loop is CASSVEGAGNTIYF. The CDR3 nucleotides read TGTGCCAGCAGCGTAGAGGGGGCTGGAAACACCATATATTTT. The chain couples TRBV9 to TRBJ1-3; maybe TRBD1 (6 bases). The CDR3 runs to 14 residues. Trimming shortened V by 0 bases and J by 2 bases, and 6 bases separated the two germline ends. Germline V gene data show CDR1 as SGDLS and CDR2 as YYNGEE.

CDR3 coding DNA: TGTGCCAGCAGCCCCCCGAGGACAGGGGTTGGGAAAAATTCACCCCTCCACTTT. The encoded protein is CASSPPRTGVGKNSPLHF. The chain uses TRBV5-6 and TRBJ1-6; 9 positions match TRBD1. This CDR3 contains 18 residues. The V gene's germline CDR1 is SGHDT and CDR2 YYEEEE. Unmatched junction bases numbered 15, after V lost 4 bases and J lost 7 bases.

This sequence joins TRBV6-2 or TRBV6-3 and TRBJ2-5, with TRBD1 matching over 10 bases. Germline CDR1 MNHEY, CDR2 SVGEGT. The CDR3 is 14 amino acids. Losses at the gene ends were 5 bases for V and 5 bases for J; bases not matched to a gene: 5. This CDR3 is CASSKRTGGETQYF. The CDR3 DNA reads as TGTGCCAGCAGTAAAAGGACAGGGGGGGAGACCCAGTACTTC.

This chain connects TRBV9 to TRBJ2-1; TRBD2 agrees at 11 bases. CDR1 is SGDLS and CDR2 is YYNGEE in the germline V gene. Trimming took 0 bases from V and 7 from J; bases not matched to a gene: 6. CDR3 length: 16 residues. The DNA for the CDR3 is TGTGCCAGCAGCGTAGCTAGCGGGGGGCCCTCGAATGAGCAGTTCTTC. Translating gives CASSVASGGPSNEQFF.

The rearrangement links TRBV24-1 to TRBJ1-5; a weak D match, TRBD1 (5 bases). This CDR3 spans 14 amino acids. The germline CDR1 and CDR2 sequences are KGHDR and SFDVKD. The germline V and J ends were trimmed by 5 bases and 5 bases, with 12 bases remaining between them. The CDR3 coding sequence is TGTGCCACCAGTGGCGGTCCAGGGCATCAGCCCCAGCATTTT. This translates into CATSGGPGHQPQHF.

CDR3: CASSQGNTIYF. The DNA for the CDR3 is TGTGCCAGCAGCCAGGGAAACACCATATATTTT. This chain uses TRBV5-6 with TRBJ1-3; no definite D call. Germline assignment: CDR1 SGHDT and CDR2 YYEEEE. This CDR3 comprises 11 residues. The ends were cut back, 4 bases at V and 4 bases at J, with 3 bases in the middle.

The chain joins TRBV4-2 to TRBJ2-3; 7 bases match TRBD2. Germline V lookup: CDR1 LGHNA, CDR2 YNFKEQ. J was trimmed by 1 base and V by 1 base; bases with no gene match: 2. CDR3 size: 15 residues. As DNA, the CDR3 is TGTGCCAGCAGCCAAGCCAGCGGGGGCACAGATACGCAGTATTTT. The encoded protein is CASSQASGGTDTQYF.

Only a few counts were recorded for this clone. No DNA is shown, since the ends of the CDR3 on it are uncertain; the CDR3 is the one TCRdb lists. This sequence joins TRBV7-8 and TRBJ1-4; TRBD1, the table's D call, was not compared with the DNA. CDR1 and CDR2 from the germline V gene are SGHVS and FQNEAQ. The CDR3 comprises 15 residues, both ends counted. CDR3 region: CASSLAFGPGVKLFF.

The chain carries TRBV28 and TRBJ2-1; 9 nucleotides align to TRBD2. Losses at the gene ends were 4 bases for V and 14 bases for J; bases not matched to a gene: 15. The CDR3 contains 15 residues. CDR1 is MDHEN and CDR2 is SYDVKM in the germline V gene. The CDR3 DNA sequence: TGTGCCAGCAGTTACAACTCAGGAGGGGGGACTAGCAAGTTCTTC. It codes for CASSYNSGGGTSKFF.

The V gene is TRBV28, the J gene TRBJ2-1, with TRBD2 identical over 8 bases. From germline, CDR1 is MDHEN and CDR2 SYDVKM. The CDR3 is 13 residues long. With 6 bases clipped from V and 6 bases from J, the junction kept 4 bases outside the gene matches. CDR3 region: CASRAGVGNEQFF. The CDR3 DNA reads as TGTGCCAGCAGAGCGGGGGTGGGCAATGAGCAGTTCTTC.

The chain combines TRBV18 with TRBJ1-1, with unresolved D. In germline, CDR1 is KGHSH, CDR2 LQKENI. This CDR3 comprises 17 residues. Deletions cut 2 bases from V and 1 base from J, with 17 bases between. CDR3 sequence (DNA): TGTGCCAGCTCACCATCTCCGGGGATGTTAGCGAACACTGAAGCTTTCTTT. It encodes CASSPSPGMLANTEAFF.